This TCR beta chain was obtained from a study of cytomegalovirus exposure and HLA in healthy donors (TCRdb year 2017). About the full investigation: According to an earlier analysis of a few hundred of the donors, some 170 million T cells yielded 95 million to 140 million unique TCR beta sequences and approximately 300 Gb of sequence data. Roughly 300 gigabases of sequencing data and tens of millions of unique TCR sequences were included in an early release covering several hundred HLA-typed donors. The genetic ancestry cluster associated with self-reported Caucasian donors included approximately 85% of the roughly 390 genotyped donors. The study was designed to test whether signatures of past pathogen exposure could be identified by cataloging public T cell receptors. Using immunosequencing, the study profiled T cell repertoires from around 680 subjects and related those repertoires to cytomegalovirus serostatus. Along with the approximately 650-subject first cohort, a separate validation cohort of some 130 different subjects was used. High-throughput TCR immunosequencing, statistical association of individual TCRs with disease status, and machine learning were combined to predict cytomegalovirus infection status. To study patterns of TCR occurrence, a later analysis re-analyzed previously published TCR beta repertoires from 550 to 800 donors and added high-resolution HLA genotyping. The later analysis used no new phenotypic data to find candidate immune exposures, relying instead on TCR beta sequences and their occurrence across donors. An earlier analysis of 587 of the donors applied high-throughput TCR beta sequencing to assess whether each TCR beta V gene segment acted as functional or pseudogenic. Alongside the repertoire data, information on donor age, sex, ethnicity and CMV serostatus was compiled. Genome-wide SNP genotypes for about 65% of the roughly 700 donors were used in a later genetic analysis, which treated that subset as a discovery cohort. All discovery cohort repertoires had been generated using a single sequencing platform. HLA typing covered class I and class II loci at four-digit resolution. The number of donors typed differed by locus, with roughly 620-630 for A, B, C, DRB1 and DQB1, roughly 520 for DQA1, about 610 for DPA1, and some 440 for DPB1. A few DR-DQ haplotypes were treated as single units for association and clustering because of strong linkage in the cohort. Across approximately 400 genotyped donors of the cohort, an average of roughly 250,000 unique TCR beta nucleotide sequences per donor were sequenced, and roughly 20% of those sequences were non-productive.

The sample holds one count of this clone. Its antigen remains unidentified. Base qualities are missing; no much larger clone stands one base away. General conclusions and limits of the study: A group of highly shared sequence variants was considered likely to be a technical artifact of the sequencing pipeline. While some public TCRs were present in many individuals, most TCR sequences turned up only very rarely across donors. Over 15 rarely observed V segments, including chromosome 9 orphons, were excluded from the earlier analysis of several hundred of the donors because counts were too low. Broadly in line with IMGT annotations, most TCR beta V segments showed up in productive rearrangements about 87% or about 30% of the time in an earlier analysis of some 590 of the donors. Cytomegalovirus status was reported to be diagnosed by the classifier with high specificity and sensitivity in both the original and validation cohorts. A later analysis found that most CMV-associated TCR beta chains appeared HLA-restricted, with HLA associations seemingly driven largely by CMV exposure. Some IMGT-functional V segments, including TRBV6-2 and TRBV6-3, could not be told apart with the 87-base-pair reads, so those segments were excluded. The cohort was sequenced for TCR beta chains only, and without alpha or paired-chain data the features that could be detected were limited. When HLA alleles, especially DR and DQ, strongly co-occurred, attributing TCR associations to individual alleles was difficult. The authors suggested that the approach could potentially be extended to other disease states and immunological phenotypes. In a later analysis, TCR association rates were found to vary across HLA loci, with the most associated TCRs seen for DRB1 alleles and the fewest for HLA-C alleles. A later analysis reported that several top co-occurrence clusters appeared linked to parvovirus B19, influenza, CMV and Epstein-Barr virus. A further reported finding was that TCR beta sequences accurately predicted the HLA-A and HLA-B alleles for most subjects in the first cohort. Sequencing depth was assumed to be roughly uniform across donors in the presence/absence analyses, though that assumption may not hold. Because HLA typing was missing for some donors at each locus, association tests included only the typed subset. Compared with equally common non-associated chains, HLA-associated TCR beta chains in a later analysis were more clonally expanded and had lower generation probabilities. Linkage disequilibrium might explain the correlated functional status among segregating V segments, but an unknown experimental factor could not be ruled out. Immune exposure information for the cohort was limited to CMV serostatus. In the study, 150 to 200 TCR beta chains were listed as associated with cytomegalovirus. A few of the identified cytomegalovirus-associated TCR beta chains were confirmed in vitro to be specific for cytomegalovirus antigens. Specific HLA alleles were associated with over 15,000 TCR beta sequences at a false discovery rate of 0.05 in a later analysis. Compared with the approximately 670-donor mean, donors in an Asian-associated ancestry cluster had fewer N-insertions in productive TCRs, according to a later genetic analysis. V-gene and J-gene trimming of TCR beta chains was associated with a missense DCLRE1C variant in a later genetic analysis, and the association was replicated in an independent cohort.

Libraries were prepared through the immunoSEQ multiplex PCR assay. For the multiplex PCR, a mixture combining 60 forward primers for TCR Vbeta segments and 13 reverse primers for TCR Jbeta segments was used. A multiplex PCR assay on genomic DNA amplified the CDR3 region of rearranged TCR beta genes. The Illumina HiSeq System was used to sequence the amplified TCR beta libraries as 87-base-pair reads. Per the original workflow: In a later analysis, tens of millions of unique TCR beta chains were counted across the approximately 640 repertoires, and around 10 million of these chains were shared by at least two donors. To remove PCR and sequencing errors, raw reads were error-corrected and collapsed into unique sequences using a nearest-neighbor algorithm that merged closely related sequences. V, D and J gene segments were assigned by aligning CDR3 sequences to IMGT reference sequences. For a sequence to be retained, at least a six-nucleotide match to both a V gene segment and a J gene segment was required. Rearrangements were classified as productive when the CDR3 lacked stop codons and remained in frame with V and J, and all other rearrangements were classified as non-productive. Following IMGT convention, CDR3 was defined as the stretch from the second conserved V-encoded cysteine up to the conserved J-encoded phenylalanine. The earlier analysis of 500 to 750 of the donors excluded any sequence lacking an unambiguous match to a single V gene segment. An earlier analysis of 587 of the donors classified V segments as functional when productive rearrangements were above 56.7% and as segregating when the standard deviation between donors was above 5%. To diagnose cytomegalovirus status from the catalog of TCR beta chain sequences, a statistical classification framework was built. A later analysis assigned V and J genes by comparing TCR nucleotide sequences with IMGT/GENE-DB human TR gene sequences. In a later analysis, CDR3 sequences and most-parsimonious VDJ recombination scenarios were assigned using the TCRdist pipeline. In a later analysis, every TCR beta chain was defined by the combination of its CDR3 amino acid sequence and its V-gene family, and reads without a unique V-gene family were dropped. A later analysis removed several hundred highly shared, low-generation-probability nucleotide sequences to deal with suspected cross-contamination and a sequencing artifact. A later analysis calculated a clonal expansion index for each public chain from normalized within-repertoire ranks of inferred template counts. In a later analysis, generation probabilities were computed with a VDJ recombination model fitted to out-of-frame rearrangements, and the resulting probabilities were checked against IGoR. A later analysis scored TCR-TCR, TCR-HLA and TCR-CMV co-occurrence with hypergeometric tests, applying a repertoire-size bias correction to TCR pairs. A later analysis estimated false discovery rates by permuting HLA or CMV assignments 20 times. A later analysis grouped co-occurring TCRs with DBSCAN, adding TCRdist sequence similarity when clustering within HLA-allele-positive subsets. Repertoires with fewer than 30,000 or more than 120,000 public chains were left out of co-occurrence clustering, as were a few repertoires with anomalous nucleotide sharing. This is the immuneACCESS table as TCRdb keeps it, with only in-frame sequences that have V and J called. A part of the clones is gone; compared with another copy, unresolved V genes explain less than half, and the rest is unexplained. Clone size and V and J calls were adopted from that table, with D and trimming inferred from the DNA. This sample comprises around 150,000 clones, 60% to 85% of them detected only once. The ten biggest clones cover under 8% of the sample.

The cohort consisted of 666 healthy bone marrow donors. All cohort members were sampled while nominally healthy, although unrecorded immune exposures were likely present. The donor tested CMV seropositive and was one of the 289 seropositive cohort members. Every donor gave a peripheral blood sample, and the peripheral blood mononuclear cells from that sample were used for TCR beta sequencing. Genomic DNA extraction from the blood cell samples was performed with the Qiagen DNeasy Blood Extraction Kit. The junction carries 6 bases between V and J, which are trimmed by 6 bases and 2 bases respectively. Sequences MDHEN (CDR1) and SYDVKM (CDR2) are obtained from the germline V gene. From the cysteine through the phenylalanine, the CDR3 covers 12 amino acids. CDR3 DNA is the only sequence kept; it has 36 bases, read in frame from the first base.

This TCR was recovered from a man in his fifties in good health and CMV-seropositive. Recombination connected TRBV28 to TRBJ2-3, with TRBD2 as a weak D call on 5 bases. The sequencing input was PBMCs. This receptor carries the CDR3 CASSRDTDTQYF. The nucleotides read TGTGCCAGCAGCCGGGACACAGATACGCAGTATTTT.